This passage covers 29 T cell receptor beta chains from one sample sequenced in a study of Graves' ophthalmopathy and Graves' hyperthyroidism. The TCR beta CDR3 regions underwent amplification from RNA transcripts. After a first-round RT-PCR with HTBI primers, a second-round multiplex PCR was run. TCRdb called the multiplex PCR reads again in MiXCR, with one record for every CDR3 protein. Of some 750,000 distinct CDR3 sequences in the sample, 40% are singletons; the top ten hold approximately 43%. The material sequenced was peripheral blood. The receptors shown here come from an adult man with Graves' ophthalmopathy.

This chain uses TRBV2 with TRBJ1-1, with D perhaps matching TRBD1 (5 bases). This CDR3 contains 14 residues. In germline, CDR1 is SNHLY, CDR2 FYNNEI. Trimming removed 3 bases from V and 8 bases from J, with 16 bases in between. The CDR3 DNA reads TGTGCCAGCAGTGAGGGGAAGACAGACGGAGAAGCTTTCTTT. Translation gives CASSEGKTDGEAFF.

DNA for the CDR3: TGTGCCAGCAGACAAGCCGGGGGGGCCAACGTCCTGACTTTC. Its translation is CASRQAGGANVLTF. The rearrangement joins TRBV12-3 or TRBV12-4 to TRBJ2-6; the D is unclear. The CDR3 spans 14 residues. With 6 bases removed from V and 4 bases from J, the gap between germline ends came to 10 bases.

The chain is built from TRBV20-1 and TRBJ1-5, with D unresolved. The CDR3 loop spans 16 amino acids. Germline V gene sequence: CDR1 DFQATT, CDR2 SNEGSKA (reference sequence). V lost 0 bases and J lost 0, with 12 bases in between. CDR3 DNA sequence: TGCAGTGCTAGAGATCGAGAACCGAATAGCAATCAGCCCCAGCATTTT. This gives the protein CSARDREPNSNQPQHF.

CDR3 nucleotide sequence: TGCGCCAGCTCTCGAACGGACAGTAGCTCCTACGAGCAGTACTTC. This sequence encodes CASSRTDSSSYEQYF. The chain has TRBV5-1 and TRBJ2-7, with D perhaps TRBD1 (6 bases). The CDR3 runs to 15 residues. V lost 7 bases and J lost 0, with 17 bases in between. Germline V gene data show CDR1 as SGHRS and CDR2 as YFSETQ.

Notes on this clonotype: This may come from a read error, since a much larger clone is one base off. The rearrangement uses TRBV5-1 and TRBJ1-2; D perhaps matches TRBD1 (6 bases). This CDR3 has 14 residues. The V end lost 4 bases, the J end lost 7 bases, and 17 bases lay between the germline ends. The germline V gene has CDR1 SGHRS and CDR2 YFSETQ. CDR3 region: CASSRGAATSGYTF. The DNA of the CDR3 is TGCGCCAGCAGCCGGGGGGCGGCAACGTCTGGCTACACCTTC.

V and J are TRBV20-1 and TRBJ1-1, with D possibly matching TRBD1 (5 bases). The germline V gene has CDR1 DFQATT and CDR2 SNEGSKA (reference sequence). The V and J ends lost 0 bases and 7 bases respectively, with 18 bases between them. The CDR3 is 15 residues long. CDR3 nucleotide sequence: TGCAGTGCTAGAGAGTCAGGTGAGGGACCTATTGAAGCTTTCTTT. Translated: CSARESGEGPIEAFF.

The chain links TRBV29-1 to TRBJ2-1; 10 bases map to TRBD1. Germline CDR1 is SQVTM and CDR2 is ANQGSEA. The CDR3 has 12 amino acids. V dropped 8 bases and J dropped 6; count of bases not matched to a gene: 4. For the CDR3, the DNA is TGCAGCACGGACAGGGGGAGCAATGAGCAGTTCTTC. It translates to CSTDRGSNEQFF.

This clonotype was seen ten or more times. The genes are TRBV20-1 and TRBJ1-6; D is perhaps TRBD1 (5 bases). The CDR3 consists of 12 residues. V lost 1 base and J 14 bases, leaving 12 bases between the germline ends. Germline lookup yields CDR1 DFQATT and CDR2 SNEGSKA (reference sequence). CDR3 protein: CSARGTGRALHF. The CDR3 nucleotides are TGCAGTGCTAGAGGAACGGGACGGGCCCTCCACTTT.

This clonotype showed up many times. The CDR3 DNA sequence: TGTGCCAGCAGTGAGGACAGGGGGATACAAGAGACCCAGTACTTC. Translation: CASSEDRGIQETQYF. The chain couples TRBV2 to TRBJ2-5, with 10 bases lining up with TRBD1. The CDR3 sequence is 15 residues long. CDR1 SNHLY and CDR2 FYNNEI come from the germline V gene. Trimming cost V 3 bases and J 2 bases; bases outside gene matches: 3.

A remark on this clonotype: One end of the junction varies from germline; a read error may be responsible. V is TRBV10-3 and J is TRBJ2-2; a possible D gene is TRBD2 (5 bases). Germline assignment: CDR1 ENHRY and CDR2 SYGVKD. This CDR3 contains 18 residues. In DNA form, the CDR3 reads TGTGCCAGCAGTTACCGATTCGCGGGCCACATGAACACCGGGGAGCTGTTTTTT. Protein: CASSYRFAGHMNTGELFF.

In DNA, the CDR3 is TGTGCCAGCAGCCTATCGCAACTAGCGGGAGGGTCCGGGGAGCTGTTTTTT. This sequence encodes CASSLSQLAGGSGELFF. The chain employs TRBV14 and TRBJ2-2; 13 bases match TRBD2. The CDR3 totals 17 residues. Germline CDR1 and CDR2: SGHDN and FVKESK. V gave up 4 bases and J gave up 6 bases; unmatched junction bases: 8. The variable domain in full, completed from reference TRBV14 and TRBJ2-2, reads EAGVTQFPSHSVIEKGQTVTLRCDPISGHDNLYWYRRVMGKEIKFLLHFVKESKQDESGMPNNRFLAERTGGTYSTLKVQPAELEDSGVYFCASSLSQLAGGSGELFFGEGSRLTVL.

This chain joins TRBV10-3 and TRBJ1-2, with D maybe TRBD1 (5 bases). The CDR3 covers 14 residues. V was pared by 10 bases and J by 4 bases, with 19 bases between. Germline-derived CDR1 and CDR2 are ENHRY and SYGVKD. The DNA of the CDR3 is TGTGCCAGCAGCCTCGGGACGGACCTCTATGGCTACACCTTC. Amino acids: CASSLGTDLYGYTF.

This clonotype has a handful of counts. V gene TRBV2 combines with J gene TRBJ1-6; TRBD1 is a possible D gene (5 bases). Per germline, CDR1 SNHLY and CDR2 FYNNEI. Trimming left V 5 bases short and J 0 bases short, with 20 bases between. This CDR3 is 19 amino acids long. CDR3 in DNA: TGTGCCAGCAGTTACCTTTTGCCGACAGACAGCTCCTATAATTCACCCCTCCACTTT. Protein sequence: CASSYLLPTDSSYNSPLHF.

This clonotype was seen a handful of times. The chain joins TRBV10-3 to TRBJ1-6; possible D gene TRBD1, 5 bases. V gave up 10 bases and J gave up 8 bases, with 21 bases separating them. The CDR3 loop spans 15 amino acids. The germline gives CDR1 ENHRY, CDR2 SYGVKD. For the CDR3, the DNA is TGTGCCAGCACCCCGGGAGGGAGGGGTGATTCACCCCTCCACTTT. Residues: CASTPGGRGDSPLHF.

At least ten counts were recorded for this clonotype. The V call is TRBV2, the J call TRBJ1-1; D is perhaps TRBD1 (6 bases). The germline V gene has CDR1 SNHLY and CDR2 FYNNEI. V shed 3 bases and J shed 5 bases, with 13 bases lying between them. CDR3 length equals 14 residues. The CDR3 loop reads CASSEGASWTEAFF. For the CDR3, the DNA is TGTGCCAGCAGTGAGGGGGCGTCGTGGACTGAAGCTTTCTTT.

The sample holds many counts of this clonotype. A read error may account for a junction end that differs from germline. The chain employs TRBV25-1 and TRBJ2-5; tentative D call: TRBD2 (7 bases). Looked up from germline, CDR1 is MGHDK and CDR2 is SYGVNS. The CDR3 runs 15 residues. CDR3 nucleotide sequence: TGTGCCAGCAGTGAATTCGAGGGGGGGGAAGATACCCAGTACTTC. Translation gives CASSEFEGGEDTQYF. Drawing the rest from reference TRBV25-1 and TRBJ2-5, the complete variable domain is EADIYQTPRYLVIGTGKKITLECSQTMGHDKMYWYQQDPGMELHLIHYSYGVNSTEKGDLSSESTVSRIRTEHFPLTLESARPSHTSQYLCASSEFEGGEDTQYFGPGTRLLVL.

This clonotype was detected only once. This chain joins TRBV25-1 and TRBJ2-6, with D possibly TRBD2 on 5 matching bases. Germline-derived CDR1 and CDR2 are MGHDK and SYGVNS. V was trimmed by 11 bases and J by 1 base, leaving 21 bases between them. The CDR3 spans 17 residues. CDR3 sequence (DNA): TGTGCCTGGATGGTGGAGGTCTGGGGTTCTGGGGCCAACGTCCTGACTTTC. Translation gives CAWMVEVWGSGANVLTF.

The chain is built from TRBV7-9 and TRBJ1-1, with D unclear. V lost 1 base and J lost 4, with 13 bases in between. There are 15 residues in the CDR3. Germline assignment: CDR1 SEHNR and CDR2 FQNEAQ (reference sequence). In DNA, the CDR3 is TGTGCCAGCAGCTTAGTCCGTCCTGGAAGCACTGAAGCTTTCTTT. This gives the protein CASSLVRPGSTEAFF.

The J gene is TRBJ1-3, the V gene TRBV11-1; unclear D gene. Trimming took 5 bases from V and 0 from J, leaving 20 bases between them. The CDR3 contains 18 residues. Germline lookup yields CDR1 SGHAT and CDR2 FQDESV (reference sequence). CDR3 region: CASSRVMREISSGNTIYF. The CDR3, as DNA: TGTGCCAGCAGCCGCGTGATGAGGGAAATATCCTCTGGAAACACCATATATTTT.

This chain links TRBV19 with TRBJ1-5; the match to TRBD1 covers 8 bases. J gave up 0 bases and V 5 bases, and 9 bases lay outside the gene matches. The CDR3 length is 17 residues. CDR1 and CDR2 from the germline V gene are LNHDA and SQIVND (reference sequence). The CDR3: CASSHTGQGLSNQPQHF. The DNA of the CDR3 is TGTGCCAGTAGTCACACAGGACAGGGTCTTAGCAATCAGCCCCAGCATTTT.

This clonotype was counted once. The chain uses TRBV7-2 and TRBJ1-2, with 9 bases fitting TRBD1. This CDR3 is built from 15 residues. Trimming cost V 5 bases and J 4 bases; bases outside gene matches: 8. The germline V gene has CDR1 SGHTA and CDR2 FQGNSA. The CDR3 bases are TGTGCCAGCAGCCGGTCCCGGGACAGGGCCTATGGCTACACCTTC. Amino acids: CASSRSRDRAYGYTF.

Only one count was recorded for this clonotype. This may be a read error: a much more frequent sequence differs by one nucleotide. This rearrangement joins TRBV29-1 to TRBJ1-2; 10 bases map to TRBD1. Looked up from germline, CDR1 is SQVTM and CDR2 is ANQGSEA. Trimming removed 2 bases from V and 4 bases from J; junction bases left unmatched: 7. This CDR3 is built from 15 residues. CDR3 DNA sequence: TGCAGCGTTGAATTAGTGGGGACAGGGGTCTATGGCTACACCTTC. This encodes CSVELVGTGVYGYTF.

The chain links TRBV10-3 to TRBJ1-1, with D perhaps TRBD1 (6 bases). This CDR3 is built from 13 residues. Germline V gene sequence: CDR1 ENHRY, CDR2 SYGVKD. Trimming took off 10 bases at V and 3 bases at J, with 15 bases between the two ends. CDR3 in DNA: TGTGCCAGCAAACAGGGAGAGTACACTGAAGCTTTCTTT. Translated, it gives CASKQGEYTEAFF.

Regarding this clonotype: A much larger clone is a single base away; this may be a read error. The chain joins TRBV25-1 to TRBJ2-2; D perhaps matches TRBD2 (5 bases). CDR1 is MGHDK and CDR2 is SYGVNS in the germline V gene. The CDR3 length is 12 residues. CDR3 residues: CASSSLYGELLF. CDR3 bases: TGTGCCAGCAGTTCCCTATACGGGGAGCTGCTTTTT.

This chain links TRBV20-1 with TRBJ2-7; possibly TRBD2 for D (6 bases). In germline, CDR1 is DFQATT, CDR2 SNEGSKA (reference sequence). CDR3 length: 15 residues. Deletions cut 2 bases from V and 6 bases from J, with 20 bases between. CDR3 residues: CSARSLGRGGVEQYF. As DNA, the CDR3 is TGCAGTGCTAGATCCCTAGGCAGAGGCGGGGTCGAGCAGTACTTC.

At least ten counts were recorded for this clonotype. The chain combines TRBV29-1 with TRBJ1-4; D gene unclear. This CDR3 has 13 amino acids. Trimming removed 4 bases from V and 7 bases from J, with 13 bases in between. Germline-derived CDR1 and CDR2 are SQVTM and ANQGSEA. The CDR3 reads CSVVSVVSEKLFF. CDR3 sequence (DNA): TGCAGCGTTGTCTCTGTGGTCAGTGAAAAACTGTTTTTT. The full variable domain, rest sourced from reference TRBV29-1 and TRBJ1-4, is SAVISQKPSRDICQRGTSLTIQCQVDSQVTMMFWYRQQPGQSLTLIATANQGSEATYESGFVIDKFPISRPNLTFSTLTVSNMSPEDSSIYLCSVVSVVSEKLFFGSGTQLSVL.

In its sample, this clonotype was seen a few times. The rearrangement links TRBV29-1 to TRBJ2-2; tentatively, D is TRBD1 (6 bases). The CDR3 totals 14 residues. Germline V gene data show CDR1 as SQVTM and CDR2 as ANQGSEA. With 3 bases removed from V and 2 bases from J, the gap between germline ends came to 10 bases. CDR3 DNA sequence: TGCAGCGTTGAGACAGGTGAAAACACCGGGGAGCTGTTTTTT. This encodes CSVETGENTGELFF.

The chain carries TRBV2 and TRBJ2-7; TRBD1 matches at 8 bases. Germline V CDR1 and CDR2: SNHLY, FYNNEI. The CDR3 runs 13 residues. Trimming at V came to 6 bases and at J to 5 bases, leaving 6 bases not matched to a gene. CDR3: CASSDPGGHEQYF. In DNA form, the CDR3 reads TGTGCCAGCAGCGACCCAGGGGGCCACGAGCAGTACTTC.

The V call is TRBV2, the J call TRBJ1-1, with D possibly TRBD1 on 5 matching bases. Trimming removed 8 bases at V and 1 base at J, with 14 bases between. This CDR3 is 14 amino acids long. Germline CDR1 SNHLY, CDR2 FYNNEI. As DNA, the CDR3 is TGTGCCAGCGTTGGGGGTTACGAGAACACTGAAGCTTTCTTT. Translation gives CASVGGYENTEAFF.